These 19 T cell receptor beta chains came from one sample sequenced in a study of T-cell memory formation after mild COVID-19. TCRdb passed the 5' RACE reads through MiXCR, listing each CDR3 protein once. The table lists roughly 400,000 distinct CDR3 sequences, roughly 15% of them singletons. The material sequenced was PBMCs or a T cell subset sorted from them (not recorded which). These receptors were taken from a man aged 18 to 29 who had mild COVID-19 (a few samples of this study predate the infection). Cell type and time point are not known.

This clonotype has a count of ten or more. The junction and the germline gene differ at one end; a read error may be behind it. The chain employs TRBV6-5 and TRBJ2-2; D uncertain. From germline, CDR1 is MNHEY and CDR2 SVGAGI. This CDR3 has 12 amino acids. DNA of the CDR3: TGCGCCAGCAGCTACGACACCGGGGAGCTGTTTTTT. It codes for CASSYDTGELFF.

The rearrangement joins TRBV4-2 to TRBJ2-7; possibly TRBD2 for D (5 bases). V lost 0 bases and J 1 base, leaving 10 bases between the germline ends. Germline V gene sequence: CDR1 LGHNA, CDR2 YNFKEQ. CDR3 length: 15 residues. CDR3 in amino acids: CASSQERAGSYEQYF. The DNA for the CDR3 is TGTGCCAGCAGCCAAGAGAGGGCAGGATCCTACGAGCAGTACTTC.

This clonotype turned up a few times. The V gene is TRBV28, the J gene TRBJ2-4, with a tentative D call TRBD2 (6 bases). In germline, CDR1 is MDHEN, CDR2 SYDVKM. Trimming shortened V by 4 bases and J by 0 bases, and 10 bases separated the two germline ends. The CDR3 runs to 15 residues. The CDR3 loop is CASSSGVLAKNIQYF. CDR3 DNA: TGTGCCAGCAGTTCGGGGGTTTTAGCCAAAAACATTCAGTACTTC.

A few counts support this clonotype. The chain has TRBV12-3 or TRBV12-4 and TRBJ2-3, with D hard to call. CDR3 length equals 17 residues. Between the trimmed V and J ends, which lost 3 bases and 1 base, there was a span of 17 bases. CDR3 coding DNA: TGTGCCAGCAGTTTTTTCCCGGTGGCAGGCGGCACAGATACGCAGTATTTT. It encodes CASSFFPVAGGTDTQYF.

The rearrangement joins TRBV20-1 to TRBJ1-2, with 7 nucleotides matching TRBD1. V lost 3 bases and J lost 4; bases outside the gene matches: 14. Looked up from germline, CDR1 is DFQATT and CDR2 is SNEGSKA (reference sequence). This CDR3 is 16 amino acids long. This CDR3 is CSASARGYLILYGYTF. DNA of the CDR3: TGCAGTGCTAGTGCCAGGGGGTACCTGATACTCTATGGCTACACCTTC.

The chain employs TRBV7-2 and TRBJ2-4, with 7 bases matching TRBD1. There are 13 residues in the CDR3. Germline values: CDR1 SGHTA, CDR2 FQGNSA. V trimming: 1 base; J trimming: 9 bases; junction bases outside the gene matches: 3. CDR3 amino acids: CASSLGDSSIQYF. CDR3 DNA: TGTGCCAGCAGCTTAGGGGACAGTAGCATTCAGTACTTC. Using reference TRBV7-2 and TRBJ2-4 for the parts outside the CDR3, the full variable domain is GAGVSQSPSNKVTEKGKDVELRCDPISGHTALYWYRQSLGQGLEFLIYFQGNSAPDKSGLPSDRFSAERTGGSVSTLTIQRTQQEDSAVYLCASSLGDSSIQYFGAGTRLSVL.

V is TRBV10-2 and J is TRBJ1-5; D uncertain. The CDR3 has 13 residues. Germline V gene data show CDR1 as WSHSY and CDR2 as SAAADI. Trimming removed 3 bases from V and 2 bases from J, with 5 bases in between. For the CDR3, the DNA is TGCGCCAGCAGTGACACAGGCAATCAGCCCCAGCATTTT. It is translated as CASSDTGNQPQHF.

The rearrangement joins TRBV7-2 to TRBJ1-6; possible D gene TRBD1, 5 bases. Germline-derived CDR1 and CDR2 are SGHTA and FQGNSA. V lost 4 bases to trimming and J lost 7 bases, with 11 bases between them. The CDR3 loop spans 14 amino acids. As DNA, the CDR3 is TGTGCCAGCAGCTCCTCCGGGGGGAATTCACCCCTCCACTTT. Protein product: CASSSSGGNSPLHF.

This clonotype was seen more than once but under ten times. V is TRBV15 and J is TRBJ1-5; no definite D call. V dropped 2 bases and J dropped 0 bases, with 8 bases sitting between them. This CDR3 has 15 residues. The germline V gene has CDR1 LNHNV and CDR2 YYDKDF (reference sequence). CDR3 residues: CATSRSGYSNQPQHF. The CDR3 nucleotides read TGTGCCACCAGCAGATCCGGATATAGCAATCAGCCCCAGCATTTT.

This clonotype was found a few times. The chain carries TRBV6-5 and TRBJ1-2, with a tentative D call TRBD1 (5 bases). Germline V gives CDR1 MNHEY, CDR2 SVGAGI. The ends were cut back, 2 bases at V and 3 bases at J, with 19 bases in the middle. The CDR3 totals 17 residues. CDR3 DNA: TGTGCCAGCAGTTACAATCGGGGGAGGGCATCTTACTATGGCTACACCTTC. It yields the protein CASSYNRGRASYYGYTF.

This clonotype was seen a few times. The genes are TRBV19 and TRBJ1-3, with no clear D. Looked up from germline, CDR1 is LNHDA and CDR2 is SQIVND (reference sequence). Trimming took off 1 base at V and 2 bases at J, with 9 bases between the two ends. The CDR3 runs to 15 residues. The DNA for the CDR3 is TGTGCCAGTAGTATAGGCGGAAGCGCTGGAAACACCATATATTTT. Translating gives CASSIGGSAGNTIYF.

This clonotype was detected only a few times. The gene calls are TRBV4-3 and TRBJ2-1; 9 bases align to TRBD2. The germline gives CDR1 LGHNA, CDR2 YSLEER. J gave up 8 bases and V 4 bases, and 12 bases lay outside the gene matches. This CDR3 spans 16 amino acids. Here the CDR3 reads CASSPLRAGGLDEQFF. In DNA form, the CDR3 reads TGCGCCAGCAGCCCACTTCGGGCGGGGGGGTTGGATGAGCAGTTCTTC.

This sequence joins TRBV7-2 and TRBJ2-3; TRBD2 agrees at 8 bases. The germline CDR1 and CDR2 sequences are SGHTA and FQGNSA. The V gene end was trimmed by 4 bases and the J gene end by 2 bases; junction bases not matched to a gene: 2. The CDR3 is made up of 14 amino acids. In nucleotides, the CDR3 is TGTGCCAGCAGCTGGGGACTAGTCACAGATACGCAGTATTTT. Protein product: CASSWGLVTDTQYF.

This chain joins TRBV5-1 and TRBJ2-3, with a weak D call TRBD2 (6 bases). Germline V gives CDR1 SGHRS, CDR2 YFSETQ. The length of the CDR3 is 14 residues. V lost 4 bases and J lost 3, with 12 bases in between. In DNA, the CDR3 is TGCGCCAGCAGCGAGGGCCGGGGGACAGATACGCAGTATTTT. Protein product: CASSEGRGTDTQYF.

This clonotype turned up a few times. The rearrangement uses TRBV24-1 and TRBJ1-1; no definite D call. The germline V and J ends were trimmed by 1 base and 0 bases, with 8 bases remaining between them. This CDR3 comprises 15 residues. Looked up from germline, CDR1 is KGHDR and CDR2 is SFDVKD. Here the CDR3 reads CATSDFGVMNTEAFF. The CDR3 nucleotides are TGTGCCACCAGTGATTTCGGGGTCATGAACACTGAAGCTTTCTTT.

A few counts support this clonotype. The rearrangement joins TRBV20-1 to TRBJ2-1, with 7 nucleotides matching TRBD2. The CDR3 extends over 14 amino acids. Looked up from germline, CDR1 is DFQATT and CDR2 is SNEGSKA (reference sequence). The V segment lost 5 bases and the J segment 10 bases; nucleotides outside the gene matches: 14. The CDR3 DNA sequence: TGCAGTGCTGCCGCACCATGGACTAGTGGGGAGCAGTTCTTC. Its translation is CSAAAPWTSGEQFF.

The chain carries TRBV7-9 and TRBJ1-6; D is uncertain. The CDR3 loop spans 13 amino acids. The germline CDR1 and CDR2 sequences are SEHNR and FQNEAQ (reference sequence). V lost 7 bases to trimming and J lost 6 bases, with 10 bases between them. CDR3 in DNA: TGTGCCAGCAAAGATAGGCCTAATTCACCCCTCCACTTT. This gives the protein CASKDRPNSPLHF.

The table lists this clonotype with a few counts. J is TRBJ2-5 and V is TRBV20-1; D unclear. The length of the CDR3 is 11 residues. The germline V gene has CDR1 DFQATT and CDR2 SNEGSKA (reference sequence). CDR3 sequence reads: CSGAAGETQYF. In DNA, the CDR3 is TGCAGCGGCGCAGCCGGTGAGACCCAGTACTTC.

This clonotype has more than one count but fewer than ten. This chain connects TRBV20-1 to TRBJ1-1, with 7 bases lining up with TRBD1. Germline loops: CDR1 DFQATT, CDR2 SNEGSKA (reference sequence). Losses at the gene ends were 3 bases for V and 3 bases for J; bases not matched to a gene: 10. The CDR3 has 15 amino acids. CDR3 DNA: TGCAGTGCTAGTGCTTTTCGAACAGGGGACACTGAAGCTTTCTTT. It translates to CSASAFRTGDTEAFF.